The clone carrying this T cell receptor beta chain was observed a single time. A single record per CDR3 protein comes from TCRdb applying MiXCR to the RT-PCR reads. Here the sample spans approximately 160,000 distinct CDR3 sequences, about 32% being singletons. CDR3 length equals 14 residues. Trimming cost V 3 bases and J 4 bases, with 11 bases left between them. The sample is drawn from a study of patients and donors after allogeneic stem cell transplantation. The receptor's source is a human donor who was either an allogeneic HSCT recipient or a stem cell or donor lymphocyte infusion donor (not recorded which). It is not recorded whose cells these are; they may come from a transplant donor. This chain joins TRBV12-3 or TRBV12-4 and TRBJ2-3; D is undetermined. The source material was blood, either unsorted or a sorted T cell fraction (not recorded which). The CDR3 DNA follows: TGTGCCAGCAGTTTCAAGGGCGGTGCAGATACGCAGTATTTT. As protein: CASSFKGGADTQYF.